These 9 T cell receptor beta chains came from one sample sequenced in a study of T cells after yellow fever vaccination. TCRdb analysed the 5' RACE reads with MiXCR anew, one entry per CDR3 protein. The table has 300,000 or so distinct CDR3 sequences, around 3.9% seen once. The specimen was PBMCs, collected 5 days after the yellow fever booster vaccination. The source of these receptors is a man younger than 35 who received the YFV17D yellow fever vaccine.

The chain combines TRBV7-9 with TRBJ1-2; D remains unclear. Germline V gene sequence: CDR1 SEHNR, CDR2 FQNEAQ (reference sequence). The CDR3 sequence is 14 residues long. Trimming took 1 base from V and 1 from J, leaving 7 bases between them. The CDR3 DNA follows: TGTGCCAGCAGCTTAGACCCACATAACTATGGCTACACCTTC. Protein product: CASSLDPHNYGYTF. Full variable domain (rest looked up from reference TRBV7-9 and TRBJ1-2): DTGVSQNPRHKITKRGQNVTFRCDPISEHNRLYWYRQTLGQGPEFLTYFQNEAQLEKSRLLSDRFSAERPKGSFSTLEIQRTEQGDSAMYLCASSLDPHNYGYTFGSGTRLTVV.

V and J are TRBV6-5 and TRBJ2-1; a weak D match, TRBD2 (5 bases). Trimming shortened V by 3 bases and J by 0 bases, and 6 bases separated the two germline ends. Germline V lookup: CDR1 MNHEY, CDR2 SVGAGI. This CDR3 is 14 amino acids long. The CDR3 region has the DNA TGTGCCAGCAGTTATACTAGCTCCTACAATGAGCAGTTCTTC. This gives the protein CASSYTSSYNEQFF.

The chain joins TRBV6-2 or TRBV6-3 to TRBJ2-7; 11 positions agree with TRBD2. CDR1 and CDR2 from the germline V gene are MNHEY and SVGEGT. V shed 4 bases and J 2 bases; nucleotides not matched to a gene: 1. This CDR3 comprises 14 residues. For the CDR3, the DNA is TGTGCCAGCAGTTCGGGACTAGCGGCCTACGAGCAGTACTTC. Residues: CASSSGLAAYEQYF.

This clonotype turned up a few times. V and J are TRBV30 and TRBJ2-5, with TRBD2 matching over 9 bases. The CDR3 loop spans 15 amino acids. Germline CDR1 is GTSNPN and CDR2 is SVGIG (reference sequence). J lost 2 bases, V lost 1 base, and 5 bases had no gene match. The CDR3 DNA follows: TGTGCCTGGAGTGGCCTTGCGGGGGGGCAAGAGACCCAGTACTTC. Amino acid sequence: CAWSGLAGGQETQYF.

Ten or more counts support this clonotype. This rearrangement joins TRBV18 to TRBJ2-5; D gene uncertain. V gave up 5 bases and J gave up 5 bases, with 9 bases separating them. The CDR3 contains 12 residues. The germline V gene encodes CDR1 KGHSH and CDR2 LQKENI. CDR3 nucleotides: TGTGCCAGCTCAAGGGTGGACGAGACCCAGTACTTC. It encodes CASSRVDETQYF.

This clonotype was counted many times. This chain uses TRBV5-6 with TRBJ2-1, with TRBD1 matching 8 bases. Losses at the gene ends were 2 bases for V and 7 bases for J; bases not matched to a gene: 2. CDR3 length equals 13 residues. CDR1 is SGHDT and CDR2 is YYEEEE in the germline V gene. The CDR3 sequence is CASSFQGANEQFF. The CDR3 coding sequence is TGTGCCAGCAGCTTTCAGGGGGCGAATGAGCAGTTCTTC.

This clonotype was seen ten or more times. This chain uses TRBV4-3 with TRBJ1-2, with 7 nucleotides matching TRBD1. Per germline, CDR1 LGHNA and CDR2 YSLEER. The CDR3 is 17 amino acids. V trimming: 0 bases; J trimming: 8 bases; junction bases outside the gene matches: 15. CDR3 in amino acids: CASSQDGGQYLGHGYTF. The CDR3 DNA sequence: TGCGCCAGCAGCCAAGATGGGGGACAGTATCTAGGTCACGGCTACACCTTC.

This clonotype was found many times. The chain has TRBV4-1 and TRBJ2-3; 13 nucleotides align to TRBD2. The CDR3 totals 17 residues. Trimming cost V 1 base and J 3 bases; bases outside gene matches: 4. The germline gives CDR1 MGHRA, CDR2 YSYEKL. The CDR3 loop reads CASSQARLAGGTDTQYF. CDR3 DNA: TGCGCCAGCAGCCAAGCGCGACTAGCGGGGGGAACAGATACGCAGTATTTT.

A few counts support this clonotype. CDR3 amino acids: CASSLAGGGPREQFF. The DNA for the CDR3 is TGTGCCAGCAGCTTAGCGGGCGGGGGGCCGAGGGAGCAGTTCTTC. The rearrangement uses TRBV5-5 and TRBJ2-1; 8 nucleotides match TRBD2. Germline V gene sequence: CDR1 SGHKS, CDR2 YYEKEE (reference sequence). J was trimmed by 10 bases and V by 2 bases; bases with no gene match: 11. This CDR3 region has 15 residues.